The following is a TCR beta chain sequence with its context. What it binds is unknown. CDR1 MDHEN and CDR2 SYDVKM come from the germline V gene. The CDR3 runs to 16 residues. The V segment lost 5 bases and the J segment 0 bases; nucleotides outside the gene matches: 8. The data stem from a study of cytomegalovirus exposure and HLA in healthy donors. For the study at large: The 130 or so validation repertoires were reported in a later analysis to have been generated on the same platform as the approximately 700 first-cohort repertoires. Findings and caveats of the study: Published work reported that the classifier diagnosed cytomegalovirus status with high specificity and sensitivity. Some public TCRs appeared in many individuals, while most sequences were rare.

Produced via immunoSEQ multiplex PCR; TCRdb's table is partial and in-frame only. The sample contains some 120,000 clones, 90% to 95% of which appear only once. This clonotype was sampled from a woman between 18 and 29 years old in good health and CMV-seronegative. Sequenced sample: PBMCs. The chain has TRBV28 and TRBJ2-3, with 7 bases aligning to TRBD1. The CDR3 loop reads CASSPRTGASTDTQYF. DNA of the CDR3: TGTGCCAGCAGTCCTCGGACAGGAGCTAGCACAGATACGCAGTATTTT.